These 10 T cell receptor beta chains came from one sample sequenced in a study of CD8+CD57+ T cells in acquired aplastic anemia. Genomic DNA templated the TCR beta VDJ and CDR3 profiling. TCRdb reanalysed the reads using MiXCR and keeps one entry per CDR3 protein. The repertoire consists of about 190,000 distinct CDR3 sequences, with around 50% occurring once and the leading ten covering approximately 15%. What was sequenced was sorted CD4+, CD8+, or CD8+CD57+ T cells (not recorded which) from PBMCs. The source of these receptors is a human donor in good health, serving as a control.

This clonotype was found many times. The rearrangement links TRBV10-3 to TRBJ2-3; 8 nucleotides match TRBD2. Trimming at V came to 4 bases and at J to 0 bases, leaving 9 bases not matched to a gene. Germline V CDR1 and CDR2: ENHRY, SYGVKD. The CDR3 totals 17 residues. CDR3 amino acids: CAISGTSGSSSTDTQYF. The CDR3, as DNA: TGTGCCATCAGTGGAACTAGCGGATCCTCTAGCACAGATACGCAGTATTTT.

V is TRBV20-1 and J is TRBJ2-3; a weak D match, TRBD2 (5 bases). V lost 2 bases to trimming and J lost 0 bases, with 21 bases between them. The length of the CDR3 is 18 residues. Germline V gives CDR1 DFQATT, CDR2 SNEGSKA (reference sequence). The CDR3, as DNA: TGCAGTGCTAGAATGATCCCCCTGACGGGGAGCAGCACAGATACGCAGTATTTT. It yields the protein CSARMIPLTGSSTDTQYF.

This clonotype was seen ten or more times. The chain joins TRBV12-3 or TRBV12-4 to TRBJ1-2; D gene unclear. Between the trimmed V and J ends, which lost 3 bases and 4 bases, there was a span of 12 bases. The CDR3 runs to 14 residues. The CDR3 DNA reads as TGTGCCAGCAGTTTCCACGCACAGAGCTATGGCTACACCTTC. This sequence encodes CASSFHAQSYGYTF.

The chain recombines TRBV19 with TRBJ2-2; D gene uncertain. Germline CDR1 LNHDA, CDR2 SQIVND (reference sequence). The length of the CDR3 is 15 residues. Trimming shortened V by 3 bases and J by 0 bases, and 8 bases separated the two germline ends. The CDR3, as DNA: TGTGCCAGTAGTATTGGTCCTGCGAACACCGGGGAGCTGTTTTTT. It codes for CASSIGPANTGELFF.

The V and J genes are TRBV25-1 and TRBJ1-2; no reliable D call. Looked up from germline, CDR1 is MGHDK and CDR2 is SYGVNS. V dropped 2 bases and J dropped 12 bases, with 22 bases sitting between them. The CDR3 is 15 amino acids. CDR3 nucleotides: TGTGCCAGCAGTGAAGCGGGTTCAGGAGTGGAAGGAAACACCTTC. Amino acid sequence: CASSEAGSGVEGNTF.

This chain links TRBV19 with TRBJ2-1; either TRBD1 or TRBD2 may supply D (5 bases each). Germline lookup yields CDR1 LNHDA and CDR2 SQIVND (reference sequence). With 9 bases removed from V and 0 bases from J, the gap between germline ends came to 24 bases. This CDR3 has 18 amino acids. DNA of the CDR3: TGTGCCAGCAGTTTACCCCTACAGGAGAGGGGCTCCTACAATGAGCAGTTCTTC. Protein product: CASSLPLQERGSYNEQFF.

Many counts were recorded for this clonotype. CDR3 DNA: TGTGCCAGCAGCCCTCAGGGGGCCTTGAACACTGAAGCTTTCTTT. Encoded protein: CASSPQGALNTEAFF. V is TRBV7-9 and J is TRBJ1-1; 8 bases are a match to TRBD1. Germline assignment: CDR1 SEHNR and CDR2 FQNEAQ (reference sequence). Trimming removed 5 bases from V and 0 bases from J; junction bases left unmatched: 5. CDR3 size: 15 residues.

The rearrangement links TRBV2 to TRBJ1-1; possible D gene TRBD1, 5 bases. Looked up from germline, CDR1 is SNHLY and CDR2 is FYNNEI. The CDR3 length is 13 residues. V lost 4 bases to trimming and J lost 8 bases, with 14 bases between them. The CDR3 protein is CASSVIRQTEAFF. The CDR3 DNA reads TGTGCCAGCAGTGTTATTCGACAGACCGAAGCTTTCTTT. The whole variable domain, remainder taken from reference TRBV2 and TRBJ1-1, is EPEVTQTPSHQVTQMGQEVILRCVPISNHLYFYWYRQILGQKVEFLVSFYNNEISEKSEIFDDQFSVERPDGSNFTLKIRSTKLEDSAMYFCASSVIRQTEAFFGQGTRLTVV.

This clonotype was picked up many times. At one end the junction does not follow the germline gene, possibly because of a read error. V gene TRBV7-3 combines with J gene TRBJ2-7; TRBD1 agrees at 8 bases. Germline V gene lookup returns CDR1 SGHTA and CDR2 FQGTGA. The CDR3 is made up of 15 amino acids. The CDR3 here is CASSLTSGGTYGQYF. CDR3 nucleotide sequence: TGTGCCAGCAGCTTAACGTCAGGGGGCACCTACGGGCAGTACTTC.

Ten or more counts support this clonotype. The V call is TRBV12-3 or TRBV12-4, the J call TRBJ2-5; no firm D call. Trimming pared 5 bases from V and 2 bases from J, leaving 3 bases between. CDR3 length equals 11 residues. The CDR3 coding sequence is TGTGCCAGCAGTCAGCAAGAGACCCAGTACTTC. This gives the protein CASSQQETQYF.